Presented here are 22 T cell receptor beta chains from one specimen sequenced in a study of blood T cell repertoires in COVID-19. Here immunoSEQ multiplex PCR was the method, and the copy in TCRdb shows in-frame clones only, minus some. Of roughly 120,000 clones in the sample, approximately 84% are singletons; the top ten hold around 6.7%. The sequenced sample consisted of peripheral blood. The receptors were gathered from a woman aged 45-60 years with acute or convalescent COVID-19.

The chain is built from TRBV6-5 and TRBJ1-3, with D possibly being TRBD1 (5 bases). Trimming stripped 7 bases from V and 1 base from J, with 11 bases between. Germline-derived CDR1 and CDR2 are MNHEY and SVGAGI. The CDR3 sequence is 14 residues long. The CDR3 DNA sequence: TGTGCCAGCATCCTTGACAGATCTGGAAACACCATATATTTT. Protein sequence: CASILDRSGNTIYF.

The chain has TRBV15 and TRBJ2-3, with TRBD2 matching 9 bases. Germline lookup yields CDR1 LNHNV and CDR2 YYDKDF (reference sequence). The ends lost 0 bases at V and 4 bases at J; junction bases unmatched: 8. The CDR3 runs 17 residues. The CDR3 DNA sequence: TGTGCCACCAGCAGAGAACGCTCTAGCGGGGCGGCAGATACGCAGTATTTT. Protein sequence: CATSRERSSGAADTQYF. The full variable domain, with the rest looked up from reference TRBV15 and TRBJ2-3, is DAMVIQNPRYQVTQFGKPVTLSCSQTLNHNVMYWYQQKSSQAPKLLFHYYDKDFNNEADTPDNFQSRRPNTSFCFLDIRSPGLGDTAMYLCATSRERSSGAADTQYFGPGTRLTVL.

CDR3 sequence (DNA): TGTGCCAGCTCACCACCGGGCAGGGCCTCCCAGAACTATGGCTACACCTTC. Its protein product is CASSPPGRASQNYGYTF. The genes are TRBV18 and TRBJ1-2, with a weak D call TRBD1 (5 bases). The CDR3 has 17 amino acids. Trimming cost V 0 bases and J 2 bases, with 16 bases left between them. Germline V CDR1 and CDR2: KGHSH, LQKENI.

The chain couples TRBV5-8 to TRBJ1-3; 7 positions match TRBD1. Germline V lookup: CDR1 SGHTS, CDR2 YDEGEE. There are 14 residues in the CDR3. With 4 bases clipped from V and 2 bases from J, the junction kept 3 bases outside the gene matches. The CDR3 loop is CASSQQGTGNTIYF. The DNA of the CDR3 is TGTGCCAGCAGCCAACAGGGGACTGGAAACACCATATATTTT.

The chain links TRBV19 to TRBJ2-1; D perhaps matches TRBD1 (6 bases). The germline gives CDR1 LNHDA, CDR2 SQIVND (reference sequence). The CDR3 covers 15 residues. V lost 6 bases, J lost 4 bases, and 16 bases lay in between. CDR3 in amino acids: CASRLPGQQYNEQFF. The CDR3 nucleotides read TGTGCCAGTAGACTACCTGGACAGCAATACAATGAGCAGTTCTTC.

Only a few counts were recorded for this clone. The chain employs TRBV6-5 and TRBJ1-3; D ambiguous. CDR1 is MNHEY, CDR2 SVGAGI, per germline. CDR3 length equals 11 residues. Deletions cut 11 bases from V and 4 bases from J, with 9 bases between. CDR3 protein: CAVQTGNTIYF. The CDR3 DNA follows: TGTGCCGTACAGACAGGAAACACCATATATTTT.

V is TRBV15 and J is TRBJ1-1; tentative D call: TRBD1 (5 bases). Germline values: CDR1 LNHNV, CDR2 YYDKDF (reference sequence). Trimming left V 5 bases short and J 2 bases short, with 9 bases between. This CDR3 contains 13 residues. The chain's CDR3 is CATSVDRNTEAFF. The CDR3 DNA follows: TGTGCCACCAGCGTTGACAGAAACACTGAAGCTTTCTTT.

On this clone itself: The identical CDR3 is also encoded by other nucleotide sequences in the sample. The CDR3 DNA follows: TGTGCCAGCAGCTCCCAGGGGAACACTGAAGCTTTCTTT. Protein product: CASSSQGNTEAFF. The rearrangement links TRBV7-6 to TRBJ1-1; D might be TRBD1 (5 bases). The germline gives CDR1 SGHVS, CDR2 FNYEAQ. This CDR3 is built from 13 residues. V was shortened by 4 bases and J by 1 base, with 7 bases between the two germline ends.

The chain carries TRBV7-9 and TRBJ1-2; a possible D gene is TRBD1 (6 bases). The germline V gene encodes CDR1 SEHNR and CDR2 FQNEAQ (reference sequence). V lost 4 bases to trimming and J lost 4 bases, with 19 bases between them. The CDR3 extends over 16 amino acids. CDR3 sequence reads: CASSSPPRQGSYGYTF. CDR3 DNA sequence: TGTGCCAGCAGCTCTCCTCCCCGGCAGGGGAGCTATGGCTACACCTTC.

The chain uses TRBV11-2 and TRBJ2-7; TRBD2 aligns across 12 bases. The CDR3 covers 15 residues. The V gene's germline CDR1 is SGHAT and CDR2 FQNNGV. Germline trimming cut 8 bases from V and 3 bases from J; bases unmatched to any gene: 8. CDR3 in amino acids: CASGPTSGGHYEQYF. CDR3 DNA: TGTGCCAGCGGACCGACTAGCGGGGGACACTACGAGCAGTACTTC.

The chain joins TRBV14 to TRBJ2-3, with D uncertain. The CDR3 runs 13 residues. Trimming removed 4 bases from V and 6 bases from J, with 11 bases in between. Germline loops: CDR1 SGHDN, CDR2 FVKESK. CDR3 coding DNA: TGTGCCAGCAGCCGTGGCCTGGAGGATACGCAGTATTTT. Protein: CASSRGLEDTQYF.

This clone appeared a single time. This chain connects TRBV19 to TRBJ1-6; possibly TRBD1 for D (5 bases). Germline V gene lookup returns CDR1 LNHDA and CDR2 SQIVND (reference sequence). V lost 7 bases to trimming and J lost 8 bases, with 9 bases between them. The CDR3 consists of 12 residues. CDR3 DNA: TGTGCCAGTAAGATAGGGGATTCACCCCTCCACTTT. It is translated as CASKIGDSPLHF.

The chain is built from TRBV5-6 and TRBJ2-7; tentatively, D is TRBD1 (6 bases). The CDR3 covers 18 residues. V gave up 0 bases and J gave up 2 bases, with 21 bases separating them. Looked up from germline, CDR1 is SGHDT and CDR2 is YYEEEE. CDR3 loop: CASSLGLGGGGNTYEQYF. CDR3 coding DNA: TGTGCCAGCAGCTTGGGGCTCGGTGGGGGCGGCAATACCTACGAGCAGTACTTC.

The CDR3 DNA sequence: TGCGCCAGCAGCTCGGACAGGAGGGACTTATATGGCTACACCTTC. It encodes CASSSDRRDLYGYTF. The genes are TRBV5-1 and TRBJ1-2; the match to TRBD1 covers 7 bases. V lost 3 bases to trimming and J lost 5 bases; unmatched junction nucleotides: 10. This CDR3 contains 15 residues. The germline gives CDR1 SGHRS, CDR2 YFSETQ. The entire variable domain, with the rest obtained from reference TRBV5-1 and TRBJ1-2, is as follows: KAGVTQTPRYLIKTRGQQVTLSCSPISGHRSVSWYQQTPGQGLQFLFEYFSETQRNKGNFPGRFSGRQFSNSRSEMNVSTLELGDSALYLCASSSDRRDLYGYTFGSGTRLTVV.

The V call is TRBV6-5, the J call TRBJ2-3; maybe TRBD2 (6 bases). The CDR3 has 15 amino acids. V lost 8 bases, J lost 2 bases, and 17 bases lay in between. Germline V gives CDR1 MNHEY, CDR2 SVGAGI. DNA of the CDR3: TGTGCCAGCCGGGACGGCGGGGAGTACACAGATACGCAGTATTTT. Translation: CASRDGGEYTDTQYF.

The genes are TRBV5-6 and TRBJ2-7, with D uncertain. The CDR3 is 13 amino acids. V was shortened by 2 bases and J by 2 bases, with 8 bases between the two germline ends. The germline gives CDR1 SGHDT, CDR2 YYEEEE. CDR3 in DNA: TGTGCCAGCAGCTTACCAGGAACCTACGAGCAGTACTTC. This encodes CASSLPGTYEQYF.

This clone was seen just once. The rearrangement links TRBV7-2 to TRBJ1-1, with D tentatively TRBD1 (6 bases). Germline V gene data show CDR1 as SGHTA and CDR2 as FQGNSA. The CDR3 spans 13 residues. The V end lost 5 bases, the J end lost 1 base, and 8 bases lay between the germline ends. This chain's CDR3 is CASSRTANTEAFF. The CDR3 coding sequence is TGTGCCAGCAGCCGGACAGCGAACACTGAAGCTTTCTTT.

The CDR3 bases are TGTGCCAGCAGTTTCTGGTCCAGGGGCGAAGCGAACACTGAAGCTTTCTTT. Translating it yields CASSFWSRGEANTEAFF. The chain employs TRBV28 and TRBJ1-1; D might be TRBD1 (6 bases). The germline V gene has CDR1 MDHEN and CDR2 SYDVKM. The CDR3 contains 17 residues. The V and J ends lost 3 bases and 1 base respectively, with 18 bases between them.

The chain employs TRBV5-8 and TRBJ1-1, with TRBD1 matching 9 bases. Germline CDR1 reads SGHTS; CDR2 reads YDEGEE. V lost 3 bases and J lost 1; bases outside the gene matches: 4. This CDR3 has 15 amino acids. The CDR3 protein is CASSSRDRANTEAFF. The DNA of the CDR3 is TGTGCCAGCAGCTCCCGGGACAGGGCGAACACTGAAGCTTTCTTT.

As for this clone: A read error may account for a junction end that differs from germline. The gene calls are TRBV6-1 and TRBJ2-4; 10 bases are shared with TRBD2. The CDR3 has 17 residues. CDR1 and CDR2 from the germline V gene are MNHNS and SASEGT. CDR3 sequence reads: CASSEGSLAGAGNIQYF. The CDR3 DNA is TGTGCCAGCAGCGAAGGCTCTCTAGCGGGGGCAGGAAACATTCAGTACTTC.

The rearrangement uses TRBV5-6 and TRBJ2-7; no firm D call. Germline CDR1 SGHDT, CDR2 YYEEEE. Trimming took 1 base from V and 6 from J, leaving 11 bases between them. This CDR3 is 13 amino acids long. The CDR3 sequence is CASSLSRPAEQYF. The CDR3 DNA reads TGTGCCAGCAGCTTGTCCAGGCCAGCCGAGCAGTACTTC. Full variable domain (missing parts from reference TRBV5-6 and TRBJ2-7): DAGVTQSPTHLIKTRGQQVTLRCSPKSGHDTVSWYQQALGQGPQFIFQYYEEEERQRGNFPDRFSGHQFPNYSSELNVNALLLGDSALYLCASSLSRPAEQYFGPGTRLTVT.

The CDR3 DNA follows: TGTGCCAGCAGTCGCACTAACAATGAGCAGTTCTTC. Its translation is CASSRTNNEQFF. J is TRBJ2-1 and V is TRBV2; D is uncertain. The CDR3 extends over 12 amino acids. Germline CDR1 is SNHLY and CDR2 is FYNNEI. V lost 5 bases and J 5 bases, leaving 7 bases between the germline ends.